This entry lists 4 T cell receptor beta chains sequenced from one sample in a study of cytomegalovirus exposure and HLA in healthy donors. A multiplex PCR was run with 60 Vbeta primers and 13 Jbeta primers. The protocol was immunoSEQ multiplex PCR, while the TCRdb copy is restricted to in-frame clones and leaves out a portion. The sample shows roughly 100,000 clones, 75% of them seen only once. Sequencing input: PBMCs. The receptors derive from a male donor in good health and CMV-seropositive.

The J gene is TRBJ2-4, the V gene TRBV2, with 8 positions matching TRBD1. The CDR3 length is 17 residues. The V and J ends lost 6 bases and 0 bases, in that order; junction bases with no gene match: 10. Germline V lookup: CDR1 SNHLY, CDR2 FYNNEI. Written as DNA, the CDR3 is TGTGCCAGCAGAAGGCAGGGGGCTGATTTAGCCAAAAACATTCAGTACTTC. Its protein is CASRRQGADLAKNIQYF.

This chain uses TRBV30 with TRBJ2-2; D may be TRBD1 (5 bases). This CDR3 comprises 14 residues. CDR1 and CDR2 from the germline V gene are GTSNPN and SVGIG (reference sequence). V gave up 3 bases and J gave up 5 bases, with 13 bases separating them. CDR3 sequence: CAWRSVRVTGELFF. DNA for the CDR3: TGTGCCTGGAGGTCAGTCAGGGTGACCGGGGAGCTGTTTTTT.

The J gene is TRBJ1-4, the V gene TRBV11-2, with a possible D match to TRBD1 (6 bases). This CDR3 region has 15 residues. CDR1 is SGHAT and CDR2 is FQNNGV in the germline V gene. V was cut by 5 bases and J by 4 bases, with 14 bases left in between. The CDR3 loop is CASSTPGQNNEKLFF. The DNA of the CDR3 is TGTGCCAGCAGCACTCCGGGACAAAATAATGAAAAACTGTTTTTT.

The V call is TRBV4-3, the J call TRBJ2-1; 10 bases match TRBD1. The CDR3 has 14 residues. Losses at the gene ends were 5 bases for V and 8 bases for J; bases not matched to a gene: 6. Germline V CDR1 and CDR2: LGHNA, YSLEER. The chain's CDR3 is CASSRDRGGDEQFF. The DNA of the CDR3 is TGCGCCAGCAGCAGGGACAGGGGAGGAGATGAGCAGTTCTTC.